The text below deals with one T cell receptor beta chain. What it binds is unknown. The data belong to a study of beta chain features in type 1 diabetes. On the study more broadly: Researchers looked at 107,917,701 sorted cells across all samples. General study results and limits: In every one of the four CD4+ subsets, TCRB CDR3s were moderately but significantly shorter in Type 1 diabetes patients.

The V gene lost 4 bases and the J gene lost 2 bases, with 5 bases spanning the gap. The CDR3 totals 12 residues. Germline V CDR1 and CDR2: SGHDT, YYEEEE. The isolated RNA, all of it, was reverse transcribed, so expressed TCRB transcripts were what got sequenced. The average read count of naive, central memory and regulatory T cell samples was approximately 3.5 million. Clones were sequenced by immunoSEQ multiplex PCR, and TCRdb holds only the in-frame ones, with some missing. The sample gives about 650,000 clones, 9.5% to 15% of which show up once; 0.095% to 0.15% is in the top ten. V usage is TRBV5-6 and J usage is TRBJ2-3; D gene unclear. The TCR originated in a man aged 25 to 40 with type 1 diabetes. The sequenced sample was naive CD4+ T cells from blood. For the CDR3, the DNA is TGTGCCAGCAGCCAGGACACAGATACGCAGTATTTT. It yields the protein CASSQDTDTQYF.